Listed here are 18 T cell receptor beta chains from one sample, sequenced in a study of blood T cell repertoires in COVID-19. Some clones are missing from TCRdb's copy, which holds only in-frame ones; the method was immunoSEQ multiplex PCR. The sample carries 120,000 to 150,000 clones, around 81% recorded once. What was sequenced was peripheral blood. The receptors shown here come from a human donor with acute or convalescent COVID-19. The donor label of this sample is uncertain.

This clone was observed many times. The chain couples TRBV7-9 to TRBJ1-1; D unresolved. The germline V and J ends were trimmed by 5 bases and 5 bases, with 15 bases remaining between them. The CDR3 consists of 14 residues. Germline CDR1 reads SEHNR; CDR2 reads FQNEAQ (reference sequence). The CDR3 is CASSLVEEATEAFF. The CDR3 region has the DNA TGTGCCAGCAGCCTAGTGGAGGAGGCAACTGAAGCTTTCTTT.

The DNA of the CDR3 is TGTGCCAGCAGCTTAGAAACGGGACAGGACTATGAGCAGTACTTC. Encoded protein: CASSLETGQDYEQYF. The chain combines TRBV7-8 with TRBJ2-7; 8 bases line up with TRBD1. The CDR3 loop spans 15 amino acids. Germline CDR1 reads SGHVS; CDR2 reads FQNEAQ. Trimming at V came to 1 base and at J to 7 bases, leaving 9 bases not matched to a gene.

The V and J genes are TRBV7-9 and TRBJ2-1; maybe TRBD2 (5 bases). The CDR3 is made up of 13 amino acids. The germline V gene encodes CDR1 SEHNR and CDR2 FQNEAQ (reference sequence). Trimming took 3 bases from V and 10 from J, leaving 13 bases between them. The CDR3: CASSFARDGEQFF. DNA for the CDR3: TGTGCCAGCAGCTTTGCACGGGATGGCGAGCAGTTCTTC.

The chain has TRBV11-2 and TRBJ1-1; 10 bases agree with TRBD1. Per the germline V gene, CDR1 is SGHAT and CDR2 is FQNNGV. With V trimmed by 5 bases and J by 7 bases, 7 bases remained unmatched. CDR3 size: 14 residues. CDR3: CASSLDRGPNEAFF. For the CDR3, the DNA is TGTGCCAGCAGCCTTGACAGGGGGCCCAATGAAGCTTTCTTT.

The count of this clone is one. The CDR3 coding sequence is TGTGCCAGCAGTGATGAGGGTTACGAGCAGTACGTC. Translation: CASSDEGYEQYV. The gene calls are TRBV2 and TRBJ2-7; the D gene is possibly TRBD2 (5 bases). The CDR3 extends over 12 amino acids. V dropped 3 bases and J dropped 4 bases, with 7 bases sitting between them. Germline V CDR1 and CDR2: SNHLY, FYNNEI.

The CDR3 nucleotides are TGTGCCAGCAGCGTCCTCAGTGACAATGAGCAGTTCTTC. It codes for CASSVLSDNEQFF. This chain connects TRBV9 to TRBJ2-1; D not certain. The ends were cut back, 2 bases at V and 5 bases at J, with 8 bases in the middle. This CDR3 spans 13 amino acids. Germline V gene data show CDR1 as SGDLS and CDR2 as YYNGEE. Variable domain in full (rest from reference TRBV9 and TRBJ2-1): DSGVTQTPKHLITATGQRVTLRCSPRSGDLSVYWYQQSLDQGLQFLIQYYNGEERAKGNILERFSAQQFPDLHSELNLSSLELGDSALYFCASSVLSDNEQFFGPGTRLTVL.

This clone was recorded a few times. The rearrangement links TRBV6-5 to TRBJ2-2; 8 bases match TRBD1. The length of the CDR3 is 15 residues. J gave up 0 bases and V 5 bases, and 2 bases lay outside the gene matches. Germline V gene sequence: CDR1 MNHEY, CDR2 SVGAGI. The CDR3 reads CASSRTGPNTGELFF. For the CDR3, the DNA is TGTGCCAGCAGTCGGACAGGGCCGAACACCGGGGAGCTGTTTTTT.

The rearrangement uses TRBV30 and TRBJ1-1, with TRBD1 matching over 9 bases. CDR3 length equals 14 residues. CDR1 GTSNPN and CDR2 SVGIG come from the germline V gene (reference sequence). This CDR3 is CAGRGTGKNTEAFF. The CDR3 nucleotides read TGTGCAGGGCGCGGGACAGGGAAGAACACTGAAGCTTTCTTT.

The CDR3 here is CASSPNRDGANYGYTF. In DNA form, the CDR3 reads TGTGCCAGCTCACCCAACAGGGATGGAGCTAACTATGGCTACACCTTC. This chain uses TRBV18 with TRBJ1-2; tentatively, D is TRBD1 (6 bases). CDR3 length: 16 residues. V lost 3 bases and J lost 0, with 14 bases in between. The germline gives CDR1 KGHSH, CDR2 LQKENI.

This chain connects TRBV5-4 to TRBJ1-4; D may be TRBD1 (5 bases). Germline CDR1 SGHNT, CDR2 YYREEE (reference sequence). Trimming left V 0 bases short and J 5 bases short, with 11 bases between. This CDR3 contains 15 residues. CDR3 in DNA: TGTGCCAGCAGCTTGGGGACAAGCCCCAATGAAAAACTGTTTTTT. Residues: CASSLGTSPNEKLFF.

The chain joins TRBV18 to TRBJ1-2; D unclear. Germline V gene sequence: CDR1 KGHSH, CDR2 LQKENI. The V and J ends lost 0 bases and 3 bases respectively, with 11 bases between them. CDR3 size: 15 residues. The CDR3, as DNA: TGTGCCAGCTCACCACCGTACTCCGGGGACTATGGCTACACCTTC. Translation: CASSPPYSGDYGYTF.

The genes are TRBV27 and TRBJ1-1, with 9 bases aligning to TRBD1. Germline CDR1 MNHEY, CDR2 SMNVEV (reference sequence). J was trimmed by 4 bases and V by 5 bases; bases with no gene match: 5. The CDR3 has 14 amino acids. CDR3 sequence reads: CASSANRGPTEAFF. The CDR3 DNA is TGTGCCAGCAGTGCCAACAGGGGGCCCACTGAAGCTTTCTTT.

This rearrangement joins TRBV4-1 to TRBJ1-1; D remains unclear. Germline V lookup: CDR1 MGHRA, CDR2 YSYEKL. V was clipped by 4 bases and J by 9 bases, with 12 bases between them. The CDR3 spans 12 residues. The CDR3 sequence is CASSREIGKAFF. The DNA of the CDR3 is TGCGCCAGCAGCCGAGAGATCGGGAAAGCTTTCTTT.

The genes are TRBV11-3 and TRBJ1-6; maybe TRBD1 (5 bases). Germline CDR1 and CDR2: SGHNT and YENEEA. This CDR3 contains 15 residues. V dropped 7 bases and J dropped 5 bases, with 15 bases sitting between them. CDR3 protein: CASTLSDSHNSPLHF. DNA of the CDR3: TGTGCCAGCACCCTTAGTGACAGCCATAATTCACCCCTCCACTTT.

The V gene is TRBV6-5, the J gene TRBJ1-2, with 7 positions matching TRBD1. Germline loops: CDR1 MNHEY, CDR2 SVGAGI. The V segment lost 2 bases and the J segment 5 bases; nucleotides outside the gene matches: 5. CDR3 length equals 14 residues. DNA of the CDR3: TGTGCCAGCAGTTACACCAGGGGGGTGTATGGCTACACCTTC. This codes for CASSYTRGVYGYTF.

This clone came up once. This rearrangement joins TRBV5-6 to TRBJ2-5, with D tentatively TRBD1 (5 bases). Germline V gene lookup returns CDR1 SGHDT and CDR2 YYEEEE. The CDR3 extends over 14 amino acids. The ends were cut back, 1 base at V and 3 bases at J, with 10 bases in the middle. CDR3: CASSLMTAEETQYF. The DNA of the CDR3 is TGTGCCAGCAGCTTGATGACAGCTGAAGAGACCCAGTACTTC.

This clone was observed once. This chain uses TRBV7-2 with TRBJ1-2, with TRBD1 matching 9 bases. The CDR3 loop spans 14 amino acids. Per germline, CDR1 SGHTA and CDR2 FQGNSA. V was pared by 4 bases and J by 8 bases, with 8 bases of the junction left unmatched. This CDR3 reads CASSYRQGGEGYTF. In DNA, the CDR3 is TGTGCCAGCAGCTATCGACAGGGGGGAGAGGGCTACACCTTC.

The chain joins TRBV6-6 to TRBJ1-6, with D possibly being TRBD1 (5 bases). The CDR3 runs 12 residues. Germline CDR1 is MNHNY and CDR2 is SVGAGI (reference sequence). V lost 7 bases to trimming and J lost 7 bases, with 8 bases between them. The CDR3 coding sequence is TGTGCCAGCACCCAGGGCAATTCACCCCTCCACTTT. Its translation: CASTQGNSPLHF.